The 19 T cell receptor beta chains in this list originate from one sample, sequenced in a study of shared clonotypes between healthy human individuals. Clones were sequenced by immunoSEQ multiplex PCR, and TCRdb holds only the in-frame ones, with some missing. The sample lists about 670,000 clones, more than 70% occurring once. Sequencing was carried out using memory CD4+ T cells sorted from blood. Subset in this sample: CD45RA-negative fraction. The receptors were gathered from a woman aged 25 to 45 in good health.

The chain joins TRBV23-1 to TRBJ1-2, with TRBD1 matching 8 bases. TRBV23-1 is an ORF, with its function uncertain. V gave up 3 bases and J gave up 4 bases; unmatched junction bases: 4. This CDR3 has 14 residues. The DNA of the CDR3 is TGCGCCAGCAGTCACCGGACAGGGCGCTATGGCTACACCTTC. It translates to CASSHRTGRYGYTF.

The chain couples TRBV4-1 to TRBJ1-2; 9 bases agree with TRBD1. The CDR3 consists of 15 residues. Germline V CDR1 and CDR2: MGHRA, YSYEKL. V was clipped by 4 bases and J by 2 bases; unmatched bases: 5. CDR3 coding DNA: TGCGCCAGCAGCCTACGGGACAGGGCGAACTATGGCTACACCTTC. Encoded protein: CASSLRDRANYGYTF.

The CDR3 here is CAITPTGPYNEQFF. Here the CDR3 DNA reads TGTGCCATCACACCTACAGGGCCATACAATGAGCAGTTCTTC. The V gene is TRBV10-3, the J gene TRBJ2-1, with D possibly TRBD1 on 6 matching bases. Trimming left V 7 bases short and J 4 bases short, with 14 bases between. The CDR3 has 14 residues. The germline V gene has CDR1 ENHRY and CDR2 SYGVKD.

The chain recombines TRBV28 with TRBJ1-1; D gene ambiguous. Germline V gives CDR1 MDHEN, CDR2 SYDVKM. V gave up 5 bases and J gave up 5 bases, with 12 bases separating them. CDR3 length equals 13 residues. CDR3: CASSRRGGTEAFF. CDR3 nucleotide sequence: TGTGCCAGCAGTAGACGCGGTGGAACTGAAGCTTTCTTT.

This chain uses TRBV4-2 with TRBJ2-2; possibly TRBD2 for D (6 bases). Per germline, CDR1 LGHNA and CDR2 YNFKEQ. The CDR3 has 15 residues. Trimming removed 1 base at V and 0 bases at J, with 6 bases between. The CDR3 here is CASSQGLANTGELFF. CDR3 nucleotides: TGTGCCAGCAGCCAAGGACTAGCGAACACCGGGGAGCTGTTTTTT.

The V and J genes are TRBV4-1 and TRBJ2-7, with 10 bases fitting TRBD2. V trimming: 2 bases; J trimming: 5 bases; junction bases outside the gene matches: 9. Germline V gene sequence: CDR1 MGHRA, CDR2 YSYEKL. The CDR3 has 16 residues. This CDR3 is CASSQQKASGSNEQYF. The CDR3 coding sequence is TGCGCCAGCAGCCAACAGAAGGCTAGCGGGAGCAACGAGCAGTACTTC.

The rearrangement uses TRBV10-3 and TRBJ2-5; 11 bases map to TRBD2. The J segment lost 4 bases and the V segment lost 2 bases, leaving 6 bases of the junction unmatched. CDR1 is ENHRY and CDR2 is SYGVKD in the germline V gene. This CDR3 is 16 amino acids long. CDR3 amino acids: CAISEVNSGRGETQYF. Written as DNA, the CDR3 is TGTGCCATCAGTGAGGTCAATAGCGGGAGGGGAGAGACCCAGTACTTC.

The sample holds a few counts of this clone. This sample also contains other DNA sequences that code for the same CDR3. The CDR3 is CASSRPGQGYEQYF. CDR3 DNA: TGTGCCAGCAGTCGGCCGGGACAGGGCTACGAGCAGTACTTC. The V gene is TRBV27, the J gene TRBJ2-7; 9 bases are a match to TRBD1. Germline trimming cut 5 bases from V and 3 bases from J; bases unmatched to any gene: 5. This CDR3 region has 14 residues. Germline V gene data show CDR1 as MNHEY and CDR2 as SMNVEV (reference sequence).

The chain links TRBV10-3 to TRBJ2-5; 12 bases match TRBD2. Germline V CDR1 and CDR2: ENHRY, SYGVKD. With V trimmed by 5 bases and J by 5 bases, 3 bases remained unmatched. The length of the CDR3 is 14 residues. In DNA form, the CDR3 reads TGTGCCATCAGTCAGACTAGCGGGAGTGAGACCCAGTACTTC. Protein product: CAISQTSGSETQYF.

V is TRBV15 and J is TRBJ2-2, with 10 positions matching TRBD2. The CDR3 has 17 amino acids. Germline V CDR1 and CDR2: LNHNV, YYDKDF (reference sequence). The junction had 8 bases not matched to a gene; V was cut back by 0 bases and J by 7 bases. The CDR3 here is CATSRDDLAGESGELFF. As DNA, the CDR3 is TGTGCCACCAGCAGAGATGACCTAGCGGGAGAAAGCGGGGAGCTGTTTTTT.

CDR3 amino acids: CASSYSMRVYF. DNA for the CDR3: TGTGCCAGCAGTTACTCGATGCGCGTGTACTTC. The genes are TRBV6-5 and TRBJ2-7; D remains ambiguous. Trimming removed 0 bases at V and 12 bases at J, with 9 bases between. The CDR3 extends over 11 amino acids. Germline V gene lookup returns CDR1 MNHEY and CDR2 SVGAGI.

The rearrangement joins TRBV10-3 to TRBJ2-7; 10 positions agree with TRBD2. The CDR3 has 13 amino acids. The J segment lost 3 bases and the V segment lost 11 bases, leaving 7 bases of the junction unmatched. Germline lookup yields CDR1 ENHRY and CDR2 SYGVKD. Here the CDR3 DNA reads TGTGCCGCTAGCGGGAGCGCCGACTACGAGCAGTACTTC. Amino acid sequence: CAASGSADYEQYF.

In its sample, this clone was seen once. V is TRBV28 and J is TRBJ1-3; a possible D gene is TRBD1 (5 bases). Germline CDR1 reads MDHEN; CDR2 reads SYDVKM. Deletions cut 7 bases from V and 3 bases from J, with 13 bases between. This CDR3 is 14 amino acids long. Here the CDR3 DNA reads TGTGCCAGCAAGAGCGGGGGAGATGGAAACACCATATATTTT. Translated, it gives CASKSGGDGNTIYF.

As regards this clone: An end of the junction differs from the germline gene, which may be a read error. The J gene is TRBJ1-3, the V gene TRBV28; 9 positions match TRBD1. The germline V gene has CDR1 MDHEN and CDR2 SYDVKM. This CDR3 comprises 18 residues. The CDR3 nucleotides read TGTGCAAGCAGTTTTCGGGACAGGGCTTTATTAGCTGGAAACACCATATATTTT. Translating it yields CASSFRDRALLAGNTIYF.

The rearrangement links TRBV19 to TRBJ1-2; 8 nucleotides align to TRBD1. CDR3 size: 14 residues. CDR1 and CDR2 from the germline V gene are LNHDA and SQIVND (reference sequence). V was clipped by 5 bases and J by 5 bases; unmatched bases: 7. CDR3 bases: TGTGCCAGTAGTGTGACAGGGGCGGGGTATGGCTACACCTTC. Its translation: CASSVTGAGYGYTF.

The chain uses TRBV28 and TRBJ2-2; D is uncertain. CDR3 length equals 13 residues. The V gene's germline CDR1 is MDHEN and CDR2 SYDVKM. V lost 4 bases, J lost 7 bases, and 10 bases lay in between. The CDR3 DNA reads TGTGCCAGCAGTTCTAGGTCAAACGGGGAGCTGTTTTTT. Its translation: CASSSRSNGELFF. The variable domain in full, with the rest retrieved from reference TRBV28 and TRBJ2-2, is DVKVTQSSRYLVKRTGEKVFLECVQDMDHENMFWYRQDPGLGLRLIYFSYDVKMKEKGDIPEGYSVSREKKERFSLILESASTNQTSMYLCASSSRSNGELFFGEGSRLTVL.

The chain links TRBV5-1 to TRBJ2-2, with unresolved D. Trimming pared 0 bases from V and 5 bases from J, leaving 11 bases between. The CDR3 loop spans 15 amino acids. The germline gives CDR1 SGHRS, CDR2 YFSETQ. The CDR3 coding sequence is TGCGCCAGCAGCTTGGAACTAACAAGAACCGGGGAGCTGTTTTTT. It yields the protein CASSLELTRTGELFF.

V usage is TRBV7-2 and J usage is TRBJ2-7; D is uncertain. This CDR3 is 17 amino acids long. Trimming cost V 0 bases and J 0 bases, with 15 bases left between them. The germline V gene encodes CDR1 SGHTA and CDR2 FQGNSA. CDR3 amino acids: CASSLALSQRSSYEQYF. The CDR3 DNA reads as TGTGCCAGCAGCTTAGCCCTATCTCAAAGGAGCTCCTACGAGCAGTACTTC.

The rearrangement joins TRBV4-2 to TRBJ2-6, with D perhaps matching TRBD2 (6 bases). CDR1 LGHNA and CDR2 YNFKEQ come from the germline V gene. This CDR3 has 17 residues. V was clipped by 1 base and J by 0 bases, with 10 bases between them. The CDR3: CASSQGQTSSGANVLTF. The CDR3 bases are TGTGCCAGCAGCCAAGGACAGACTAGCTCTGGGGCCAACGTCCTGACTTTC.